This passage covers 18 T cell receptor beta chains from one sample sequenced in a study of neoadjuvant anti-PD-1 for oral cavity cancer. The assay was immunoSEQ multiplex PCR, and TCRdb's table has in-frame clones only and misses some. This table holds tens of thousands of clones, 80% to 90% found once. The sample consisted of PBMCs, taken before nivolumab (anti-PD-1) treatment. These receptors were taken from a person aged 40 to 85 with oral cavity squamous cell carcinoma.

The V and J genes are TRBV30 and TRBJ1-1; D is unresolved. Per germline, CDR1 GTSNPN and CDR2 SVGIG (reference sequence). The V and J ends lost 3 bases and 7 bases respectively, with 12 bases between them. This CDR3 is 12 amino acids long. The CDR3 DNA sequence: TGTGCCTGGAGCCTCCGCCGGGATGAAGCTTTCTTT. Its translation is CAWSLRRDEAFF.

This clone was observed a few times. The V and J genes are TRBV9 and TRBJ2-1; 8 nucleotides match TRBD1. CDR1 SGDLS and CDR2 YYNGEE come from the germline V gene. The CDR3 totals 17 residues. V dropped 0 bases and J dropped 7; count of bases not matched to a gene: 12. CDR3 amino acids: CASSVGVGRTGQNEQFF. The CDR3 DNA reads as TGTGCCAGCAGCGTAGGAGTGGGGAGGACAGGGCAGAATGAGCAGTTCTTC.

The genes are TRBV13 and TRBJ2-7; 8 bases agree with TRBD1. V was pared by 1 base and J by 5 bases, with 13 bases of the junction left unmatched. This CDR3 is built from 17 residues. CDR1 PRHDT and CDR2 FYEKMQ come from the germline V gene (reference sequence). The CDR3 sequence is CASSLVGISRGPHEQYF. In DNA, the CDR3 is TGTGCCAGCAGCTTAGTGGGTATAAGCAGGGGGCCCCACGAGCAGTACTTC.

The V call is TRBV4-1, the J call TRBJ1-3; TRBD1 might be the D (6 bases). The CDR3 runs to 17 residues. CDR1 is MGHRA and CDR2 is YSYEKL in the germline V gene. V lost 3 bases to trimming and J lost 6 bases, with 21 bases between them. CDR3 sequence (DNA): TGCGCCAGCAGCCAGGGGGCCTTCGGGGTTGTGGAAAACACCATATATTTT. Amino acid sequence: CASSQGAFGVVENTIYF.

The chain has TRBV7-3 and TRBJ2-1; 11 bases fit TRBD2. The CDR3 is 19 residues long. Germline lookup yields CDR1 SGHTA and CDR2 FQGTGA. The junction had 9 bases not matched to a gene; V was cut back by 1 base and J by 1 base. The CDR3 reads CASSLRPASGGSSYNEQFF. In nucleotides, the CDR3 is TGTGCCAGCAGCTTAAGGCCCGCTAGCGGGGGGTCTTCCTACAATGAGCAGTTCTTC.

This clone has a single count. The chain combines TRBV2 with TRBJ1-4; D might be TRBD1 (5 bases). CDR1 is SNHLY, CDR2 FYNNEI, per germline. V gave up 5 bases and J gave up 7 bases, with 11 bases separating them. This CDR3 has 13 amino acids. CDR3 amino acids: CASSPGSREKLFF. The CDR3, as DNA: TGTGCCAGCAGTCCAGGGAGTCGTGAAAAACTGTTTTTT.

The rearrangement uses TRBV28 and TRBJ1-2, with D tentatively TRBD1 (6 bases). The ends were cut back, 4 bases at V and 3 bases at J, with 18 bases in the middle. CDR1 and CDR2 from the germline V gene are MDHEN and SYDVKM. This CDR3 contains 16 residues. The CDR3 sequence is CASSSTGGGRDYGYTF. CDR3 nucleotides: TGTGCCAGCAGTTCCACCGGAGGGGGACGGGACTATGGCTACACCTTC.

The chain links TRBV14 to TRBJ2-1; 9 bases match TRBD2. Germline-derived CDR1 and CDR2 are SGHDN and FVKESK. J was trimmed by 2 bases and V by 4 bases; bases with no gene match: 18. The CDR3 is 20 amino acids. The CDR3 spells CASSPNLSGGRFWAYNEQFF. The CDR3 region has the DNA TGTGCCAGCAGCCCCAATTTAAGCGGGGGGCGATTTTGGGCCTACAATGAGCAGTTCTTC.

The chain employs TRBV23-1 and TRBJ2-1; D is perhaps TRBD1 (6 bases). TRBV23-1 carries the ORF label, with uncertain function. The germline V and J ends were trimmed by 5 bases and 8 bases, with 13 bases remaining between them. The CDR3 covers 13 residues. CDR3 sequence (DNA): TGCGCCAGCAGTGTCCGGGACAAGGATGAGCAGTTCTTC. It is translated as CASSVRDKDEQFF.

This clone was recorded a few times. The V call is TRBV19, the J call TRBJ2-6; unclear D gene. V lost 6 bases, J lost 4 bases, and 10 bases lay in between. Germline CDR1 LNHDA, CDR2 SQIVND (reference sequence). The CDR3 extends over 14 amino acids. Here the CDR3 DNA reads TGTGCCAGTAGGGTCCCCGGGGGGGCCAACGTCCTGACTTTC. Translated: CASRVPGGANVLTF. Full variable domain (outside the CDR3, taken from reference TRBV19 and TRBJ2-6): DGGITQSPKYLFRKEGQNVTLSCEQNLNHDAMYWYRQDPGQGLRLIYYSQIVNDFQKGDIAEGYSVSREKKESFPLTVTSAQKNPTAFYLCASRVPGGANVLTFGAGSRLTVL.

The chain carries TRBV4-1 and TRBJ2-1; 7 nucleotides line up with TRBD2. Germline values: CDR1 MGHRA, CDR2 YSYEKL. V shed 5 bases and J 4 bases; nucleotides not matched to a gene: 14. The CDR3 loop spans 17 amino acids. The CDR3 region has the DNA TGCGCCAGCAGCTCCCCCCGACTAGCCGGTGGGTACAATGAGCAGTTCTTC. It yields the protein CASSSPRLAGGYNEQFF.

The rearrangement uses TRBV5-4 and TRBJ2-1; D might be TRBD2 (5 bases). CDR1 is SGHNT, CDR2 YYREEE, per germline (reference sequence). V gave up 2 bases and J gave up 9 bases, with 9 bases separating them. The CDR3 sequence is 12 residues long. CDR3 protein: CASSFGELEQFF. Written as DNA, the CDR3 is TGTGCCAGCAGCTTCGGGGAGCTTGAGCAGTTCTTC.

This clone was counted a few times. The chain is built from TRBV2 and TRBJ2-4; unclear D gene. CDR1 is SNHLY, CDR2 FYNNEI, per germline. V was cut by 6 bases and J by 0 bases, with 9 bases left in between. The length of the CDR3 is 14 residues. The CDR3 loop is CASRNPLAKNIQYF. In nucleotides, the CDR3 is TGTGCCAGCAGGAATCCTCTAGCCAAAAACATTCAGTACTTC.

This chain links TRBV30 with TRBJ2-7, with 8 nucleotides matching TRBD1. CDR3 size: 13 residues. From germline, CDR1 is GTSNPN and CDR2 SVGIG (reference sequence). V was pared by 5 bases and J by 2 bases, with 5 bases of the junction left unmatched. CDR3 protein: CAWLRDRPYEQYF. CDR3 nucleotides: TGTGCCTGGCTCCGGGACAGGCCCTACGAGCAGTACTTC.

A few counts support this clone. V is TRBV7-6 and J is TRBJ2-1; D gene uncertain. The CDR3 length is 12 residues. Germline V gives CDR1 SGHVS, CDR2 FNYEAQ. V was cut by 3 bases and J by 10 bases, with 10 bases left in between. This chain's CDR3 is CASSLQTWEQFF. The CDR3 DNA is TGTGCCAGCAGCTTGCAAACCTGGGAGCAGTTCTTC. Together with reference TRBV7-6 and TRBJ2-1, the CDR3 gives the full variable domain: GAGVSQSPRYKVTKRGQDVALRCDPISGHVSLYWYRQALGQGPEFLTYFNYEAQQDKSGLPNDRFSAERPEGSISTLTIQRTEQRDSAMYRCASSLQTWEQFFGPGTRLTVL.

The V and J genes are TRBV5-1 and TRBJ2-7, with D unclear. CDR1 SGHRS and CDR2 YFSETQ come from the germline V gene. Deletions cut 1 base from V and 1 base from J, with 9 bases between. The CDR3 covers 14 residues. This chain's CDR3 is CASSLSTDSYEQYF. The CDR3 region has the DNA TGCGCCAGCAGCTTGAGTACGGATTCCTACGAGCAGTACTTC.

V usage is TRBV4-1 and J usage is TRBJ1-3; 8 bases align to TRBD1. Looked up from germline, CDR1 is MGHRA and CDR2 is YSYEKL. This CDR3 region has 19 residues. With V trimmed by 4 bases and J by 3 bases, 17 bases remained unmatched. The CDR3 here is CASSRDLGGRGRVGNTIYF. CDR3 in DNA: TGCGCCAGCAGCCGCGATCTAGGGGGCAGGGGGCGCGTTGGAAACACCATATATTTT.

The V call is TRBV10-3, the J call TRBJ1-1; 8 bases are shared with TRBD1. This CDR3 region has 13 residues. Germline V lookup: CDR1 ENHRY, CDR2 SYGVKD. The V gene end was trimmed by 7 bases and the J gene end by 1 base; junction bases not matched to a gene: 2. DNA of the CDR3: TGTGCCATCAAGGGACAGGCGAACACTGAAGCTTTCTTT. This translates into CAIKGQANTEAFF.